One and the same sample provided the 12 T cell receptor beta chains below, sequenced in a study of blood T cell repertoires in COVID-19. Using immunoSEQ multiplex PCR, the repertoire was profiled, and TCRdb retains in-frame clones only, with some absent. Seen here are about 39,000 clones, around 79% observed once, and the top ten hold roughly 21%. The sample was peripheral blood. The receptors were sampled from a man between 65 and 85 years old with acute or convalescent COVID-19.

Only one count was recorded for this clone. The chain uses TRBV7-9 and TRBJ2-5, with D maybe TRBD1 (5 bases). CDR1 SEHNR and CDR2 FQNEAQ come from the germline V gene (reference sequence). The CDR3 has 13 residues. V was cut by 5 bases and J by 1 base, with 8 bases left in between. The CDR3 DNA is TGTGCCAGCAGCGCGACAGTCCAAGAGACCCAGTACTTC. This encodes CASSATVQETQYF. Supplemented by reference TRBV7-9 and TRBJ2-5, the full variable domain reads DTGVSQNPRHKITKRGQNVTFRCDPISEHNRLYWYRQTLGQGPEFLTYFQNEAQLEKSRLLSDRFSAERPKGSFSTLEIQRTEQGDSAMYLCASSATVQETQYFGPGTRLLVL.

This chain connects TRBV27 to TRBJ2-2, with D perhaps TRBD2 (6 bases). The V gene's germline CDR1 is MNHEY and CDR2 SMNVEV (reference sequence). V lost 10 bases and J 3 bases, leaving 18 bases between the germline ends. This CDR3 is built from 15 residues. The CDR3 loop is CATRPGTDYTGELFF. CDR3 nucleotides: TGTGCCACCCGACCCGGGACTGACTACACCGGGGAGCTGTTTTTT.

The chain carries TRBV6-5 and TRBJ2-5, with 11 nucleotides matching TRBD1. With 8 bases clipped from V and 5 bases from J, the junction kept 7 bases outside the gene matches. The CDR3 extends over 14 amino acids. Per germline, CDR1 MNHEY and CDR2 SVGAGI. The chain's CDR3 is CASGRDRGDETQYF. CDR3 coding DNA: TGTGCCAGCGGAAGGGACAGGGGGGATGAGACCCAGTACTTC.

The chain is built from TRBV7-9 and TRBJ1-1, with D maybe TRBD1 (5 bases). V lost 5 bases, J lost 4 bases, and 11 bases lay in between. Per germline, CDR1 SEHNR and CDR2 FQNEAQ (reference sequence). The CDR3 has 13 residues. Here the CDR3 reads CASSALGGTEAFF. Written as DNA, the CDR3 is TGTGCCAGCAGCGCCCTGGGGGGCACTGAAGCTTTCTTT.

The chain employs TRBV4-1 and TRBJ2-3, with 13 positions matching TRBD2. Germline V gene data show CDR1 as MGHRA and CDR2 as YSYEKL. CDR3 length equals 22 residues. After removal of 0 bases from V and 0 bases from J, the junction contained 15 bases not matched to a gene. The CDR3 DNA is TGCGCCAGCAGCCAAGATCGGTGGGGGACTAGCGGGGAATGGGTTAGCACAGATACGCAGTATTTT. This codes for CASSQDRWGTSGEWVSTDTQYF.

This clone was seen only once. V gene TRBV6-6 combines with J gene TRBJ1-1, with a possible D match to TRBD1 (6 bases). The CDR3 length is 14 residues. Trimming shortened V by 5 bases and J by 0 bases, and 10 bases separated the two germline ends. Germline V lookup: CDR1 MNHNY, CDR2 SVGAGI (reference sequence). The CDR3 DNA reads TGTGCCAGCAGTCGGGGGCTTTTGAACACTGAAGCTTTCTTT. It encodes CASSRGLLNTEAFF.

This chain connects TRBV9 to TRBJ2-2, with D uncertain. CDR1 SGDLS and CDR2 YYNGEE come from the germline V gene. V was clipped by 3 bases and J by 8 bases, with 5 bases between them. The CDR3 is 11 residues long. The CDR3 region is CASSAPGELFF. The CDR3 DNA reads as TGTGCCAGCAGCGCCCCGGGGGAGCTGTTTTTT.

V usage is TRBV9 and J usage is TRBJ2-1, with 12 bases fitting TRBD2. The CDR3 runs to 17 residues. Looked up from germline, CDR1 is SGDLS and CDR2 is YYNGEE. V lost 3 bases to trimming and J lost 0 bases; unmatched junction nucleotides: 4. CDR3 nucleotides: TGTGCCAGCAGCGAGGGACTAGCGGGTTTCTCCTACAATGAGCAGTTCTTC. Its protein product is CASSEGLAGFSYNEQFF.

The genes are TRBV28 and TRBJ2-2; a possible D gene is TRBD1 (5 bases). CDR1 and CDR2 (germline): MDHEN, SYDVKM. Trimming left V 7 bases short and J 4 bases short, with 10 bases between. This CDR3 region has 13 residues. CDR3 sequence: CASNLGVTGELFF. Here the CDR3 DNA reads TGTGCCAGCAACCTAGGGGTCACCGGGGAGCTGTTTTTT.

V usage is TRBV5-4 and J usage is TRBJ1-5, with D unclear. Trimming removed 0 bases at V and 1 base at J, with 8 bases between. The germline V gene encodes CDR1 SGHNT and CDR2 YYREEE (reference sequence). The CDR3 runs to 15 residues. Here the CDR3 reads CASSLGPWSNQPQHF. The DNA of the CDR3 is TGTGCCAGCAGCTTGGGGCCTTGGAGCAATCAGCCCCAGCATTTT.

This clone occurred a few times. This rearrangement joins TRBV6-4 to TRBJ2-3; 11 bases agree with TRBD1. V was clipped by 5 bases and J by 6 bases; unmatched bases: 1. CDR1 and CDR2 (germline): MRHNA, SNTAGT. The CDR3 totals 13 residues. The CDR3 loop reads CASSRDRGDTQYF. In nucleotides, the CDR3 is TGTGCCAGCAGTCGGGACAGGGGGGATACGCAGTATTTT.

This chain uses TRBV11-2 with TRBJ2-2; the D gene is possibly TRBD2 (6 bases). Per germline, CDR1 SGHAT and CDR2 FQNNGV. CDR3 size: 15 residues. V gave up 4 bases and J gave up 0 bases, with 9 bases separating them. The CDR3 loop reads CASSSGLANTGELFF. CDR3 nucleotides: TGTGCCAGCAGCTCGGGACTGGCGAACACCGGGGAGCTGTTTTTT.